The 12 T cell receptor beta chains below come from one sample, sequenced in a study of T cells in Graves' hyperthyroidism and ophthalmopathy. Template material for amplifying TCR beta CDR3 regions consisted of RNA transcripts. Researchers ran a first-round RT-PCR on the TCR CDR3 using the HTBI primer set. Each CDR3 protein is one row after TCRdb ran MiXCR on the multiplex PCR reads. The table has a few hundred thousand distinct CDR3 sequences, just under 15% seen once. Sequencing was done on a sample of blood. Source of these receptors: a woman aged 25 to 39 with Graves' hyperthyroidism.

In this sample, this clonotype turned up a few times. The V and J genes are TRBV7-2 and TRBJ1-4; no clear D. The CDR3 runs 13 residues. Looked up from germline, CDR1 is SGHTA and CDR2 is FQGNSA. Trimming removed 1 base at V and 8 bases at J, with 8 bases between. CDR3 coding DNA: TGTGCCAGCAGCTTAGGACGCGCCGAAAAACTGTTTTTT. Residues: CASSLGRAEKLFF.

This clonotype has ten or more counts. This chain uses TRBV27 with TRBJ2-7; D gene uncertain. Trimming removed 7 bases at V and 0 bases at J, with 13 bases between. Germline loops: CDR1 MNHEY, CDR2 SMNVEV (reference sequence). The CDR3 consists of 14 residues. The CDR3 sequence is CASTLSTGSYEQYF. CDR3 sequence (DNA): TGTGCCAGCACCCTTTCGACGGGCTCCTACGAGCAGTACTTC.

The gene calls are TRBV18 and TRBJ1-3; 8 bases agree with TRBD1. The CDR3 covers 15 residues. V was clipped by 3 bases and J by 2 bases; unmatched bases: 3. Germline loops: CDR1 KGHSH, CDR2 LQKENI. The CDR3 region is CASSPTGAAGNTIYF. The DNA of the CDR3 is TGTGCCAGCTCACCGACAGGGGCAGCTGGAAACACCATATATTTT.

In its sample, this clonotype was seen many times. The J gene is TRBJ1-6, the V gene TRBV2, with TRBD1 as a possible D gene (6 bases). V was shortened by 6 bases and J by 9 bases, with 18 bases between the two germline ends. The CDR3 covers 15 residues. Per the germline V gene, CDR1 is SNHLY and CDR2 is FYNNEI. This chain's CDR3 is CASSGGRRIISPLHF. The CDR3 region has the DNA TGTGCCAGCAGCGGGGGGCGGCGGATAATTTCACCCCTCCACTTT.

J is TRBJ2-1 and V is TRBV12-3 or TRBV12-4; D is ambiguous. The CDR3 runs to 13 residues. Between the trimmed V and J ends, which lost 7 bases and 0 bases, there was a span of 7 bases. CDR3 sequence (DNA): TGTGCCAGCACCATGAGCTCCTACAATGAGCAGTTCTTC. Encoded protein: CASTMSSYNEQFF.

The table lists this clonotype with many counts. The J gene is TRBJ2-3, the V gene TRBV27, with a possible D match to TRBD1 (5 bases). Germline V gene lookup returns CDR1 MNHEY and CDR2 SMNVEV (reference sequence). The CDR3 loop spans 16 amino acids. V lost 0 bases, J lost 3 bases, and 13 bases lay in between. CDR3 sequence reads: CASSLSTRDWTDTQYF. The CDR3 DNA reads as TGTGCCAGCAGTTTATCGACCAGGGATTGGACAGATACGCAGTATTTT.

The table lists this clonotype with many counts. This sequence joins TRBV5-1 and TRBJ2-7; 8 nucleotides align to TRBD2. There are 16 residues in the CDR3. Trimming cost V 0 bases and J 0 bases; bases outside gene matches: 5. Germline loops: CDR1 SGHRS, CDR2 YFSETQ. The CDR3 region is CASSLEPAGVSYEQYF. CDR3 nucleotide sequence: TGCGCCAGCAGCTTGGAACCAGCGGGAGTCTCCTACGAGCAGTACTTC.

The sample holds many counts of this clonotype. The V call is TRBV6-6, the J call TRBJ2-2; TRBD1 matches at 7 bases. The CDR3 runs to 15 residues. V gave up 2 bases and J gave up 5 bases; unmatched junction bases: 5. The germline CDR1 and CDR2 sequences are MNHNY and SVGAGI (reference sequence). For the CDR3, the DNA is TGTGCCAGCAGTTACCAGGACAGGATAACCGGGGAGCTGTTTTTT. Residues: CASSYQDRITGELFF.

The table lists this clonotype with many counts. The CDR3 DNA reads as TGTGCCACCCTAGTGGACAATTCACCCCTCCACTTT. Amino acid sequence: CATLVDNSPLHF. The chain has TRBV2 and TRBJ1-6, with D unclear. With 10 bases removed from V and 7 bases from J, the gap between germline ends came to 11 bases. There are 12 residues in the CDR3. CDR1 SNHLY and CDR2 FYNNEI come from the germline V gene. Complete variable domain (other parts from reference TRBV2 and TRBJ1-6): EPEVTQTPSHQVTQMGQEVILRCVPISNHLYFYWYRQILGQKVEFLVSFYNNEISEKSEIFDDQFSVERPDGSNFTLKIRSTKLEDSAMYFCATLVDNSPLHFGNGTRLTVT.

This clonotype has at least ten counts. The V call is TRBV2, the J call TRBJ2-1; D not certain. From germline, CDR1 is SNHLY and CDR2 FYNNEI. The CDR3 consists of 16 residues. Deletions cut 1 base from V and 7 bases from J, with 17 bases between. In DNA, the CDR3 is TGTGCCAGCAGTGAAGGTGTACGGGTCCACAGTAATGAGCAGTTCTTC. Residues: CASSEGVRVHSNEQFF.

This clonotype was observed a handful of times. The rearrangement links TRBV6-5 to TRBJ2-4; 10 bases are shared with TRBD1. Germline assignment: CDR1 MNHEY and CDR2 SVGAGI. V lost 2 bases, J lost 1 base, and 8 bases stayed unmatched. The CDR3 is 18 residues long. In DNA, the CDR3 is TGTGCCAGCAGTTACGGGGCCCCGGGACAGGGGGCCAAAAACATTCAGTACTTC. This codes for CASSYGAPGQGAKNIQYF.

This clonotype came up many times. The chain carries TRBV20-1 and TRBJ2-5; 12 positions match TRBD1. The V segment lost 5 bases and the J segment 5 bases; nucleotides outside the gene matches: 9. The CDR3 consists of 15 residues. The germline V gene encodes CDR1 DFQATT and CDR2 SNEGSKA (reference sequence). In DNA, the CDR3 is TGCAGTGCTCAGAGAGGGACAGGGGGCGCCGAGACCCAGTACTTC. It codes for CSAQRGTGGAETQYF.